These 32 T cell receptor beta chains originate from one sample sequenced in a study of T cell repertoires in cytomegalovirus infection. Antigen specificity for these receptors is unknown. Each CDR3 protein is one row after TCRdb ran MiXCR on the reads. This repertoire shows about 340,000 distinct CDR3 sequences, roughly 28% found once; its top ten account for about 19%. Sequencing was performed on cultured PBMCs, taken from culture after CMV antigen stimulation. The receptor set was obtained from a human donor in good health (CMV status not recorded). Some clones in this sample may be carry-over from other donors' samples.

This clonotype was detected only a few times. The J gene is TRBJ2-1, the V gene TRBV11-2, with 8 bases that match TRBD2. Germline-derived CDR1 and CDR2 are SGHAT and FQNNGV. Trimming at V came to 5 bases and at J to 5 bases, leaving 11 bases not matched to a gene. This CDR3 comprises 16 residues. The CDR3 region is CASSLLRSGGDNEQFF. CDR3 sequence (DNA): TGTGCCAGCAGCCTCCTGAGGAGCGGGGGTGACAATGAGCAGTTCTTC.

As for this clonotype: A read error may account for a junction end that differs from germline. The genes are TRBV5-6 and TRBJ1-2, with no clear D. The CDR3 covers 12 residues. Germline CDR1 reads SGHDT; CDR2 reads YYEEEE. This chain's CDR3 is CASGLEAIGYTF. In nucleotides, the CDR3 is TGTGCCAGCGGCTTGGAGGCGATTGGCTACACCTTC.

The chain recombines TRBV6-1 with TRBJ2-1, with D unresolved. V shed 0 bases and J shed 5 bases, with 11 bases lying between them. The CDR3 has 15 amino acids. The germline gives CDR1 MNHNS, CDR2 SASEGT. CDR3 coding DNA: TGTGCCAGCAGTGAAGCGCTACGACCCCACAATGAGCAGTTCTTC. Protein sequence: CASSEALRPHNEQFF.

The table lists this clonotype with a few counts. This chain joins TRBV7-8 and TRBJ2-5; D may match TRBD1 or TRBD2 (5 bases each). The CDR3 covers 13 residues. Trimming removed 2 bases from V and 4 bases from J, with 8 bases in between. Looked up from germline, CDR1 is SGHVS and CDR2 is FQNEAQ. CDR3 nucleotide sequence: TGTGCCAGCAGCTTATTGGGGGTAGAGACCCAGTACTTC. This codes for CASSLLGVETQYF. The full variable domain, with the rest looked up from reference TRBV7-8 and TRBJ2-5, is GAGVSQSPRYKVAKRGQDVALRCDPISGHVSLFWYQQALGQGPEFLTYFQNEAQLDKSGLPSDRFFAERPEGSVSTLKIQRTQQEDSAVYLCASSLLGVETQYFGPGTRLLVL.

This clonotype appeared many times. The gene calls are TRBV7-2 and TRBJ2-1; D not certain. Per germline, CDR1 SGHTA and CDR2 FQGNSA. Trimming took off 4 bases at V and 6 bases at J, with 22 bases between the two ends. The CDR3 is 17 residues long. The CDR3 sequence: CASSSLVSTFASNEQFF. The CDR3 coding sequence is TGTGCCAGCAGCTCTCTCGTCTCAACCTTCGCCTCCAATGAGCAGTTCTTC.

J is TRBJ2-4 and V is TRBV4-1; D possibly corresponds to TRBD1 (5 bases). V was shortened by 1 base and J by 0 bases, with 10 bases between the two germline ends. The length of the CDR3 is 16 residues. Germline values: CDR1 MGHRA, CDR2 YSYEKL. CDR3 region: CASSQVSTVAKNIQYF. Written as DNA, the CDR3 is TGCGCCAGCAGCCAAGTTTCGACAGTAGCCAAAAACATTCAGTACTTC.

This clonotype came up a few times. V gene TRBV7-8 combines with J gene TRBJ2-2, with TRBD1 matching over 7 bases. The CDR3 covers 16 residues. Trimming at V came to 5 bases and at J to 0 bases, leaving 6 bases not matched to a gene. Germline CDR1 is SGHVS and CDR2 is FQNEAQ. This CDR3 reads CASSPRTGANTGELFF. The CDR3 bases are TGTGCCAGCAGCCCTCGGACAGGCGCGAACACCGGGGAGCTGTTTTTT.

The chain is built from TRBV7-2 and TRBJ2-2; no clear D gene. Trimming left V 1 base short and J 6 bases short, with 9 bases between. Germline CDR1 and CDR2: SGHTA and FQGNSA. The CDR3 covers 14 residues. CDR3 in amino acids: CASSLVGGAGELFF. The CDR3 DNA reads TGTGCCAGCAGCTTAGTAGGCGGTGCCGGGGAGCTGTTTTTT.

Here the CDR3 reads CASSFTLPAQGGNTIYF. Written as DNA, the CDR3 is TGTGCCAGCAGCTTCACCCTCCCGGCACAGGGGGGAAACACCATATATTTT. The V call is TRBV5-5, the J call TRBJ1-3, with 7 positions matching TRBD1. The CDR3 is 17 amino acids. Germline V gene lookup returns CDR1 SGHKS and CDR2 YYEKEE (reference sequence). The V gene end was trimmed by 2 bases and the J gene end by 4 bases; junction bases not matched to a gene: 12.

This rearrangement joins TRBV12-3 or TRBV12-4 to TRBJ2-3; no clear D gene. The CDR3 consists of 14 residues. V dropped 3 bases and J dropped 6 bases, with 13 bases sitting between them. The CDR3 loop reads CASSFASFGDTQYF. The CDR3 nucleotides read TGTGCCAGCAGTTTCGCCTCATTTGGGGATACGCAGTATTTT.

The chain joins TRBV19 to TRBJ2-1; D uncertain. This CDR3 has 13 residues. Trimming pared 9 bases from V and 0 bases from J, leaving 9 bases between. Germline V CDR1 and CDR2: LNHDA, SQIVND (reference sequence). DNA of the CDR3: TGTGCCAGCACTGTAAGCTCCTACAATGAGCAGTTCTTC. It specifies CASTVSSYNEQFF.

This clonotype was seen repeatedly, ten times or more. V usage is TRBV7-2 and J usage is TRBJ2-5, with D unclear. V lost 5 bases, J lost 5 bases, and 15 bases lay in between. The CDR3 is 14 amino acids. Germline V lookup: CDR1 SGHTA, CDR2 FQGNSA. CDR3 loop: CASSNGRLGETQYF. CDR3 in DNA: TGTGCCAGCAGCAACGGACGTTTGGGGGAGACCCAGTACTTC.

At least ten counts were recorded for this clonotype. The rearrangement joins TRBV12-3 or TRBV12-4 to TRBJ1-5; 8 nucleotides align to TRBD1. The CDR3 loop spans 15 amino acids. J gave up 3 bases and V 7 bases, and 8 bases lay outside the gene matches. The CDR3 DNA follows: TGTGCCAGCACCAAAAGGACAGGGCCCAATCAGCCCCAGCATTTT. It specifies CASTKRTGPNQPQHF.

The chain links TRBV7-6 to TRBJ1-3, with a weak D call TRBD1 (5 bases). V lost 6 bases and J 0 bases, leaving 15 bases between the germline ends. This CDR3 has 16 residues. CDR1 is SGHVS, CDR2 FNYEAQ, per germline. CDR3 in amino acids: CASRPARGSSGNTIYF. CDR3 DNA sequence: TGTGCCAGCAGGCCCGCGCGGGGGAGCTCTGGAAACACCATATATTTT.

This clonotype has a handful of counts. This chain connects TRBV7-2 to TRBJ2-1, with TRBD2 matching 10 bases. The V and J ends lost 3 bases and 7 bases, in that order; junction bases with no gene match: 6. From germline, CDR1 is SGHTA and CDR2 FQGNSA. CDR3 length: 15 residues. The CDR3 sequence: CASSFRAGGGNEQFF. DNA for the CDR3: TGTGCCAGCAGCTTCCGAGCGGGAGGGGGAAATGAGCAGTTCTTC.

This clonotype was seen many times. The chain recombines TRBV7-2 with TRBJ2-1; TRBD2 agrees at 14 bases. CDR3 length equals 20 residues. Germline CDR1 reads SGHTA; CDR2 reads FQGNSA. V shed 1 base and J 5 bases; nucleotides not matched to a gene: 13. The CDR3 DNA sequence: TGTGCCAGCAGCTTAGTATTGTGGGGGACTAGCGGGAGTGCGGACAATGAGCAGTTCTTC. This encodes CASSLVLWGTSGSADNEQFF.

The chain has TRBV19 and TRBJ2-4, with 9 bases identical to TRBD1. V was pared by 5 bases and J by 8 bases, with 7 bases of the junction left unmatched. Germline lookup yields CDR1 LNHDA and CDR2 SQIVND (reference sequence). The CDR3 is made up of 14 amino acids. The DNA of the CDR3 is TGTGCCAGTAGTGTAACAGGGGGCAGCGACATTCAGTACTTC. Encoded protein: CASSVTGGSDIQYF.

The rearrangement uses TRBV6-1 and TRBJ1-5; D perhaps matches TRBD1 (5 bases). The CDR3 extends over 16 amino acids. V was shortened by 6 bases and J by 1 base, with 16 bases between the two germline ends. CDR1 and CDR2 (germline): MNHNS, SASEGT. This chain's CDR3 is CASRLSGGGSNQPQHF. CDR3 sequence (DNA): TGTGCCAGCAGGTTGTCGGGGGGGGGGAGCAATCAGCCCCAGCATTTT.

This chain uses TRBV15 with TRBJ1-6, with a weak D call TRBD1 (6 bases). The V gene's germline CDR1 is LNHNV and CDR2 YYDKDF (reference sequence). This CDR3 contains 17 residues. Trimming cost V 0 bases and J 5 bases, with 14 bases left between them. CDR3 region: CATSRDLGGGDNSPLHF. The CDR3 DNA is TGTGCCACCAGCAGAGATCTAGGGGGGGGGGATAATTCACCCCTCCACTTT. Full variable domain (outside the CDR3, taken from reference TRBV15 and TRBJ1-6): DAMVIQNPRYQVTQFGKPVTLSCSQTLNHNVMYWYQQKSSQAPKLLFHYYDKDFNNEADTPDNFQSRRPNTSFCFLDIRSPGLGDTAMYLCATSRDLGGGDNSPLHFGNGTRLTVT.

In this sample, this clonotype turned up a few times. This CDR3 reads CASSLYMDGELFF. The DNA for the CDR3 is TGTGCCAGCAGCTTGTATATGGACGGGGAGCTGTTTTTT. The chain has TRBV7-3 and TRBJ2-2; D is unclear. V was trimmed by 3 bases and J by 7 bases, leaving 9 bases between them. The germline V gene has CDR1 SGHTA and CDR2 FQGTGA. CDR3 length equals 13 residues.

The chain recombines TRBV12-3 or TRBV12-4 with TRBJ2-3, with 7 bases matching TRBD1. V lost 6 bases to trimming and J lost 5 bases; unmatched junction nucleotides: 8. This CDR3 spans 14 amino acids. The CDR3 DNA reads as TGTGCCAGCAGGACAAGGGGGCGGAGAGATACGCAGTATTTT. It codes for CASRTRGRRDTQYF.

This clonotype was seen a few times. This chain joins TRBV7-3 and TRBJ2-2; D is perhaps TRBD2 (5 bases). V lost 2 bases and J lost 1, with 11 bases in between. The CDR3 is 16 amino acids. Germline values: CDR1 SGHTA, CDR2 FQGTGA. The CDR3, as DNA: TGTGCCAGCAGCTTAGGGTCGAGGGTGAACACCGGGGAGCTGTTTTTT. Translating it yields CASSLGSRVNTGELFF. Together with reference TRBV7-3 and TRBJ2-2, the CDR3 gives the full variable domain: GAGVSQTPSNKVTEKGKYVELRCDPISGHTALYWYRQSLGQGPEFLIYFQGTGAADDSGLPNDRFFAVRPEGSVSTLKIQRTERGDSAVYLCASSLGSRVNTGELFFGEGSRLTVL.

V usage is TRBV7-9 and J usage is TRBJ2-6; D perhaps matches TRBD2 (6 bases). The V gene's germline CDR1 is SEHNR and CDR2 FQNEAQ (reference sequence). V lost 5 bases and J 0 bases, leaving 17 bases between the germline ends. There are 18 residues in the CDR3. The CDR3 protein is CASSAGRRGSSGANVLTF. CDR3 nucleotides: TGTGCCAGCAGCGCGGGCCGGCGGGGCAGCTCTGGGGCCAACGTCCTGACTTTC.

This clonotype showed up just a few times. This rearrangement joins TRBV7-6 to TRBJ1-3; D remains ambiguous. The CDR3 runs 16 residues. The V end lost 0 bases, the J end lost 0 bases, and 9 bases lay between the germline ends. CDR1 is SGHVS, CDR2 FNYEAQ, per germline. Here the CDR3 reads CASSLATSGSGNTIYF. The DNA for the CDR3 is TGTGCCAGCAGCTTAGCTACTTCTGGCTCTGGAAACACCATATATTTT.

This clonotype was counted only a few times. The CDR3 reads CASSLAAQPQHF. The DNA of the CDR3 is TGTGCCAGCAGCTTAGCGGCTCAGCCCCAGCATTTT. The chain recombines TRBV7-2 with TRBJ1-5; no definite D call. V was trimmed by 0 bases and J by 6 bases, leaving 3 bases between them. The CDR3 is 12 amino acids. Germline V gives CDR1 SGHTA, CDR2 FQGNSA.

In DNA, the CDR3 is TGTGCCAGCACCATGGGCGTTCGCACCAGGGAACAAGAGACCCAGTACTTC. It is translated as CASTMGVRTREQETQYF. The rearrangement links TRBV6-5 to TRBJ2-5; a possible D gene is TRBD1 (5 bases). Germline CDR1 is MNHEY and CDR2 is SVGAGI. Between the trimmed V and J ends, which lost 7 bases and 2 bases, there was a span of 23 bases. The CDR3 is made up of 17 amino acids.

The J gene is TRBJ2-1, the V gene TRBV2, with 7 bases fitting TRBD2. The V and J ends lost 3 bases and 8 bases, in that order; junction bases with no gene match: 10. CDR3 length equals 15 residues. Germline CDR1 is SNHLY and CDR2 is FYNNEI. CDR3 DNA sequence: TGTGCCAGCAGTGAGGAGCGGGGTGCCCTTTATGAGCAGTTCTTC. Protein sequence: CASSEERGALYEQFF.

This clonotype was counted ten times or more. CDR3 residues: CASSLARRDSSYEQYF. As DNA, the CDR3 is TGTGCCAGCAGCTTAGCGCGTCGGGACTCCTCCTACGAGCAGTACTTC. The chain links TRBV7-2 to TRBJ2-7; D may be TRBD2 (6 bases). CDR1 and CDR2 from the germline V gene are SGHTA and FQGNSA. The V end was cut by 0 bases, the J end by 0 bases, with 12 bases between. CDR3 size: 16 residues.

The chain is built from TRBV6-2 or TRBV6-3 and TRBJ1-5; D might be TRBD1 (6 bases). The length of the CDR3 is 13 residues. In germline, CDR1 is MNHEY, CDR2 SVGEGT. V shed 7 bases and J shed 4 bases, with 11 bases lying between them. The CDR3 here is CASNDRKNQPQHF. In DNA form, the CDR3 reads TGTGCCAGCAACGACAGGAAAAATCAGCCCCAGCATTTT.

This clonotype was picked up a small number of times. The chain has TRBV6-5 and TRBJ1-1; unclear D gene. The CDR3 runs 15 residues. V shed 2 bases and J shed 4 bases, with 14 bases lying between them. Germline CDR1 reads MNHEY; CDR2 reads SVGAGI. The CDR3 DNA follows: TGTGCCAGCAGTTACCTGGCGCAGACCGCCACTGAAGCTTTCTTT. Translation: CASSYLAQTATEAFF.

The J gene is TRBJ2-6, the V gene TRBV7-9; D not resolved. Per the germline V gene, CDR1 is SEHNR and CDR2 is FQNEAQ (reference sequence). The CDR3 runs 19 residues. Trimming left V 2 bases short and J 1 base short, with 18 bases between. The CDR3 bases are TGTGCCAGCAGCTTACCCGTGTGGCAGGATAATTCTGGGGCCAACGTCCTGACTTTC. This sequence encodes CASSLPVWQDNSGANVLTF. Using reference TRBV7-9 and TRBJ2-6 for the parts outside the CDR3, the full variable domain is DTGVSQNPRHKITKRGQNVTFRCDPISEHNRLYWYRQTLGQGPEFLTYFQNEAQLEKSRLLSDRFSAERPKGSFSTLEIQRTEQGDSAMYLCASSLPVWQDNSGANVLTFGAGSRLTVL.

CDR3 sequence reads: CSARDPGTDNEQFF. Written as DNA, the CDR3 is TGCAGTGCTAGAGACCCCGGGACAGACAATGAGCAGTTCTTC. The chain employs TRBV20-1 and TRBJ2-1; the match to TRBD1 covers 7 bases. V was clipped by 0 bases and J by 5 bases; unmatched bases: 4. This CDR3 has 14 residues. CDR1 and CDR2 (germline): DFQATT, SNEGSKA (reference sequence).